Shown below are 3 T cell receptor beta chains from a single sample sequenced in a study of patients and donors after allogeneic stem cell transplantation (dated by TCRdb to the early 2020s). The library was prepared using RT-PCR. Sequencing was carried out with a NextSeq 550. The public sequencing data were trimmed at Q25 with fastp and processed into clonotypes with MiXCR by TCRdb, which kept only in-frame beta chains. When rows share a CDR3 protein, they turn into one entry using the most common DNA and genes. The sample table contains approximately 140,000 distinct CDR3 sequences; only one count was recorded for over 30% of them. Together, the top ten hold 50% to 65% of the sample. The specimen sequenced was blood, either unsorted or a sorted T cell fraction (not recorded which). These receptors all come from a human donor who was either an allogeneic HSCT recipient or a stem cell or donor lymphocyte infusion donor (not recorded which). It is not recorded whose cells these are; they may come from a transplant donor.

This clonotype was counted a few times. The rearrangement links TRBV12-3 or TRBV12-4 to TRBJ2-2; possibly TRBD1 or TRBD2 for D (5 bases each). CDR3 length: 13 residues. Trimming pared 11 bases from V and 4 bases from J, leaving 14 bases between. CDR3 DNA: TGTGCCTCCCATTCGGGGCGCACCGGGGAGCTGTTTTTT. Translation gives CASHSGRTGELFF.

V usage is TRBV3-1 and J usage is TRBJ1-1; 7 nucleotides agree with TRBD1. This CDR3 is built from 14 residues. J was trimmed by 4 bases and V by 3 bases; bases with no gene match: 5. CDR1 is LGHDT and CDR2 is YNNKEL in the germline V gene (reference sequence). The CDR3 is CASSQVTGLTEAFF. Written as DNA, the CDR3 is TGTGCCAGCAGCCAGGTGACAGGGCTCACTGAAGCTTTCTTT.

The CDR3 here is CASSQEGSTGELFF. CDR3 DNA: TGTGCCAGCAGCCAAGAAGGGTCCACCGGGGAGCTGTTTTTT. The rearrangement joins TRBV3-1 to TRBJ2-2; D remains unclear. V lost 0 bases to trimming and J lost 4 bases, with 6 bases between them. Looked up from germline, CDR1 is LGHDT and CDR2 is YNNKEL (reference sequence). The CDR3 is made up of 14 amino acids.